The 13 T cell receptor beta chains listed next were all sequenced from one sample in a study of T cells in Graves' hyperthyroidism and ophthalmopathy. Amplified TCR beta CDR3 regions derived from RNA transcripts. Primed by the HTBI set, a first-round RT-PCR was run on the TCR CDR3. TCRdb reprocessed the multiplex PCR reads with MiXCR, giving one entry per CDR3 protein. The table has roughly 720,000 distinct CDR3 sequences, 17% seen once. The sample taken for sequencing was blood. The receptor source for this set is a man aged 50 or older with Graves' hyperthyroidism.

This clonotype was counted many times. The V call is TRBV28, the J call TRBJ2-7; D is uncertain. The CDR3 extends over 12 amino acids. In germline, CDR1 is MDHEN, CDR2 SYDVKM. Trimming removed 1 base at V and 3 bases at J, with 4 bases between. CDR3 DNA: TGTGCCAGCAGTTTATTGAACTACGAGCAGTACTTC. Translation gives CASSLLNYEQYF.

On this clonotype: A much larger clone sits a single nucleotide away, making a read error possible. For the CDR3, the DNA is TGTGCCAGCACCAGACAGCCGCGCACCGGGGAGCTGTTTTTT. Translation gives CASTRQPRTGELFF. This chain uses TRBV2 with TRBJ2-2; D may be TRBD1 (5 bases). Germline CDR1 SNHLY, CDR2 FYNNEI. V lost 7 bases, J lost 4 bases, and 13 bases lay in between. The CDR3 is 14 residues long. Full variable domain (remainder filled in from reference TRBV2 and TRBJ2-2): EPEVTQTPSHQVTQMGQEVILRCVPISNHLYFYWYRQILGQKVEFLVSFYNNEISEKSEIFDDQFSVERPDGSNFTLKIRSTKLEDSAMYFCASTRQPRTGELFFGEGSRLTVL.

This clonotype was counted between two and nine times. The chain combines TRBV20-1 with TRBJ1-1, with a tentative D call TRBD1 (5 bases). CDR3 size: 12 residues. The V gene's germline CDR1 is DFQATT and CDR2 SNEGSKA (reference sequence). Trimming shortened V by 0 bases and J by 8 bases, and 10 bases separated the two germline ends. CDR3 protein: CSARDRVEEAFF. CDR3 nucleotides: TGCAGTGCTAGAGACAGGGTCGAGGAAGCTTTCTTT.

This clonotype was counted many times. The chain couples TRBV28 to TRBJ2-1, with D perhaps matching TRBD2 (5 bases). In germline, CDR1 is MDHEN, CDR2 SYDVKM. Trimming left V 9 bases short and J 4 bases short, with 7 bases between. CDR3 length: 11 amino acids. The CDR3 region has the DNA TGTGCCAGAAGGGAGTACAATGAGCAGTTCTTC. Amino acid sequence: CARREYNEQFF.

This clonotype was recorded a few times. The J gene is TRBJ1-4, the V gene TRBV5-1, with D possibly matching TRBD1 (6 bases). From germline, CDR1 is SGHRS and CDR2 YFSETQ. Trimming removed 2 bases from V and 5 bases from J, with 10 bases in between. The CDR3 contains 14 residues. The CDR3 nucleotides read TGCGCCAGCAGCTTCGGACAGAGCAATGAAAAACTGTTTTTT. Its protein product is CASSFGQSNEKLFF.

The V and J genes are TRBV2 and TRBJ2-7; 10 bases match TRBD2. V was pared by 6 bases and J by 8 bases, with 19 bases of the junction left unmatched. Germline V gene sequence: CDR1 SNHLY, CDR2 FYNNEI. This CDR3 has 17 amino acids. For the CDR3, the DNA is TGTGCCAGCAGAAAACAATTAGCGGGAGGTCAGCTTACGAAGCAGTACTTC. Protein product: CASRKQLAGGQLTKQYF.

A single count supports this clonotype. V usage is TRBV20-1 and J usage is TRBJ1-1; D is undetermined. CDR1 and CDR2 (germline): DFQATT, SNEGSKA (reference sequence). V was cut by 0 bases and J by 1 base, with 6 bases left in between. This CDR3 is 13 amino acids long. CDR3 loop: CSARERGNTEAFF. For the CDR3, the DNA is TGCAGTGCTAGAGAGCGGGGGAACACTGAAGCTTTCTTT.

The rearrangement links TRBV28 to TRBJ2-3, with D hard to call. The V end lost 6 bases, the J end lost 6 bases, and 16 bases lay between the germline ends. This CDR3 is 14 amino acids long. CDR1 is MDHEN, CDR2 SYDVKM, per germline. This CDR3 reads CASSLGSLGDTQYF. CDR3 nucleotide sequence: TGTGCCAGCAGCCTAGGAAGCTTAGGGGATACGCAGTATTTT.

This clonotype appeared many times. The J gene is TRBJ2-5, the V gene TRBV3-1; D may match TRBD1 or TRBD2 (5 bases each). Per germline, CDR1 LGHDT and CDR2 YNNKEL (reference sequence). Between the trimmed V and J ends, which lost 1 base and 5 bases, there was a span of 8 bases. The CDR3 runs 13 residues. The CDR3 DNA is TGTGCCAGCAGCCAAGCGGGACCGGAGACCCAGTACTTC. It translates to CASSQAGPETQYF.

At least ten counts were recorded for this clonotype. This chain connects TRBV11-2 to TRBJ2-7; TRBD1 is a possible D gene (5 bases). V was trimmed by 0 bases and J by 6 bases, leaving 9 bases between them. Germline V CDR1 and CDR2: SGHAT, FQNNGV. The CDR3 has 13 residues. CDR3 bases: TGTGCCAGCAGCTTAGAGTTAGGGGTCGAGCAGTACTTC. This codes for CASSLELGVEQYF.

Comment on this clonotype: The conserved phenylalanine or tryptophan normally closing the CDR3 is absent here, so this likely arose from a read error. The genes are TRBV6-2 or TRBV6-3 and TRBJ1-1, with 12 bases lining up with TRBD1. The CDR3 totals 17 residues. CDR1 is MNHEY, CDR2 SVGEGT, per germline. The V gene end was trimmed by 4 bases and the J gene end by 0 bases; junction bases not matched to a gene: 6. The CDR3 protein is CASSSGGTGGVNTEAFV. CDR3 DNA: TGTGCCAGCAGTTCGGGGGGGACAGGGGGCGTGAACACTGAAGCTTTCGTT.

The V call is TRBV27, the J call TRBJ2-1; a weak D match, TRBD2 (5 bases). Germline V gives CDR1 MNHEY, CDR2 SMNVEV (reference sequence). Trimming took off 4 bases at V and 10 bases at J, with 8 bases between the two ends. CDR3 length equals 11 residues. In nucleotides, the CDR3 is TGTGCCAGCAGTTATACGGGGGAGCAGTTCTTC. Protein sequence: CASSYTGEQFF.

This clonotype was observed a handful of times. The rearrangement uses TRBV30 and TRBJ2-5; TRBD2 might be the D (5 bases). Germline assignment: CDR1 GTSNPN and CDR2 SVGIG (reference sequence). Trimming took off 0 bases at V and 5 bases at J, with 10 bases between the two ends. CDR3 length: 13 residues. CDR3 amino acids: CAWSVPGGETQYF. The CDR3, as DNA: TGTGCCTGGAGTGTACCAGGAGGTGAGACCCAGTACTTC.